Each of the 15 T cell receptor beta chains below was sequenced from the same sample in a study of control samples from healthy donors and cancer patients (TCRdb year 2020). Library generation was performed with the immunoSEQ multiplex PCR assay. Drawn from immuneACCESS, this table holds only the in-frame rearrangements with V and J called that TCRdb kept. Clones are partly lost; checked studies trace under half to an unresolved V gene and leave the rest unexplained. This sample is represented by approximately 80,000 clones; roughly 90% of them were singletons. The top ten constitute under 7.5% of the sample. The sample consisted of blood. These receptors originate from a woman aged 50 to 60 in good health.

CDR3 amino acids: CASSPLPQGRAFF. The CDR3 coding sequence is TGTGCCAGCTCACCACTGCCGCAGGGGAGAGCTTTCTTT. J is TRBJ1-1 and V is TRBV18, with D possibly TRBD1 on 6 matching bases. In germline, CDR1 is KGHSH, CDR2 LQKENI. V dropped 1 base and J dropped 10 bases, with 13 bases sitting between them. CDR3 length: 13 residues.

The chain combines TRBV29-1 with TRBJ1-3; no clear D gene. This CDR3 comprises 15 residues. Trimming pared 0 bases from V and 4 bases from J, leaving 13 bases between. The germline V gene encodes CDR1 SQVTM and CDR2 ANQGSEA. CDR3 sequence (DNA): TGCAGCGTTGAAGATGGTTATGGGAAGGGAAACACCATATATTTT. It translates to CSVEDGYGKGNTIYF.

This rearrangement joins TRBV7-9 to TRBJ1-2; D possibly corresponds to TRBD1 (5 bases). Germline V CDR1 and CDR2: SEHNR, FQNEAQ (reference sequence). The CDR3 runs 13 residues. V was clipped by 5 bases and J by 4 bases, with 11 bases between them. The CDR3 bases are TGTGCCAGCAGCCGGGACTCCTCCTATGGCTACACCTTC. This sequence encodes CASSRDSSYGYTF.

This rearrangement joins TRBV1 to TRBJ2-3; whether TRBD1, the table's D call, matches the DNA was not checked. TRBV1 is described as a pseudogene. The CDR3 sequence is 11 residues long. The CDR3 DNA reads TGCACCAGCAGCCAGGAAGGGGTAAGGGATTTT. Protein: CTSSQEGVRDF.

The table lists this clone with a count of one. The chain joins TRBV9 to TRBJ2-6; no firm D call. This CDR3 is 16 amino acids long. Germline CDR1 SGDLS, CDR2 YYNGEE. Trimming stripped 3 bases from V and 0 bases from J, with 10 bases between. The CDR3 region is CASSGRQFSGANVLTF. In nucleotides, the CDR3 is TGTGCCAGCAGCGGGAGACAATTCTCTGGGGCCAACGTCCTGACTTTC. Variable domain in full (rest from reference TRBV9 and TRBJ2-6): DSGVTQTPKHLITATGQRVTLRCSPRSGDLSVYWYQQSLDQGLQFLIQYYNGEERAKGNILERFSAQQFPDLHSELNLSSLELGDSALYFCASSGRQFSGANVLTFGAGSRLTVL.

J is TRBJ1-2 and V is TRBV14, with a weak D call TRBD1 (5 bases). Germline V gene lookup returns CDR1 SGHDN and CDR2 FVKESK. Trimming stripped 1 base from V and 8 bases from J, with 17 bases between. The length of the CDR3 is 15 residues. This chain's CDR3 is CASSQVMRGSEGYTF. In DNA form, the CDR3 reads TGTGCCAGCAGCCAAGTTATGCGGGGGTCGGAGGGCTACACCTTC.

The CDR3 here is CSVETASYEQYF. CDR3 nucleotide sequence: TGCAGCGTTGAAACGGCTTCTTACGAGCAGTACTTC. This chain connects TRBV29-1 to TRBJ2-7; D call uncertain. Between the trimmed V and J ends, which lost 2 bases and 4 bases, there was a span of 9 bases. Per the germline V gene, CDR1 is SQVTM and CDR2 is ANQGSEA. The CDR3 totals 12 residues.

This clone was seen once. The rearrangement joins TRBV29-1 to TRBJ1-2; tentatively, D is TRBD1 (6 bases). CDR1 and CDR2 (germline): SQVTM, ANQGSEA. The V gene lost 4 bases and the J gene lost 2 bases, with 14 bases spanning the gap. The CDR3 is 14 residues long. The CDR3 DNA reads TGCAGCGTTGGGGGGGCAACAGGGAACTATGGCTACACCTTC. This gives the protein CSVGGATGNYGYTF.

A word on this clone: One junction end disagrees with the germline gene, perhaps due to a read error. The chain couples TRBV29-1 to TRBJ1-2; 10 bases agree with TRBD1. CDR1 SQVTM and CDR2 ANQGSEA come from the germline V gene. CDR3 length: 13 residues. The CDR3 nucleotides read TGCAGCGCTGAAAGACAGGGGGCATATGGCTACACCTTC. This translates into CSAERQGAYGYTF.

The rearrangement joins TRBV28 to TRBJ2-2, with D uncertain. From germline, CDR1 is MDHEN and CDR2 SYDVKM. The V end lost 7 bases, the J end lost 5 bases, and 11 bases lay between the germline ends. The CDR3 loop spans 13 amino acids. The CDR3 nucleotides are TGTGCCAGCAAAAGGGTTCGGACCGGGGAGCTGTTTTTT. It codes for CASKRVRTGELFF.

The rearrangement links TRBV5-6 to TRBJ1-4, with D tentatively TRBD1 (5 bases). This CDR3 contains 15 residues. Germline V gives CDR1 SGHDT, CDR2 YYEEEE. V lost 4 bases, J lost 8 bases, and 18 bases lay in between. Here the CDR3 reads CASSTPGPKGEKLFF. In DNA form, the CDR3 reads TGTGCCAGCAGCACACCGGGACCAAAGGGAGAAAAACTGTTTTTT.

The chain employs TRBV2 and TRBJ1-1, with 7 bases identical to TRBD1. From germline, CDR1 is SNHLY and CDR2 FYNNEI. This CDR3 region has 15 residues. V was pared by 6 bases and J by 2 bases, with 9 bases of the junction left unmatched. The CDR3 here is CASRREGAENTEAFF. The CDR3 nucleotides are TGTGCCAGCAGAAGGGAGGGGGCAGAAAACACTGAAGCTTTCTTT. Full variable domain (rest looked up from reference TRBV2 and TRBJ1-1): EPEVTQTPSHQVTQMGQEVILRCVPISNHLYFYWYRQILGQKVEFLVSFYNNEISEKSEIFDDQFSVERPDGSNFTLKIRSTKLEDSAMYFCASRREGAENTEAFFGQGTRLTVV.

The gene calls are TRBV5-6 and TRBJ2-1; TRBD1 matches at 8 bases. V was clipped by 5 bases and J by 6 bases; unmatched bases: 4. The CDR3 runs to 13 residues. The germline CDR1 and CDR2 sequences are SGHDT and YYEEEE. CDR3 protein: CASRKTGGNEQFF. The CDR3 region has the DNA TGTGCCAGCAGGAAAACAGGGGGCAATGAGCAGTTCTTC.

The V and J genes are TRBV30 and TRBJ2-3; D is possibly TRBD1 or TRBD2 (5 bases each). Germline CDR1 is GTSNPN and CDR2 is SVGIG (reference sequence). The CDR3 runs 16 residues. Trimming took off 3 bases at V and 1 base at J, with 17 bases between the two ends. The CDR3 reads CAWSSWGSVGTDTQYF. CDR3 nucleotides: TGTGCCTGGAGCTCCTGGGGGTCCGTGGGCACAGATACGCAGTATTTT.

With regard to this clone: At one of its ends the junction is not consistent with the germline gene, which may arise from a read error. The chain carries TRBV19 and TRBJ1-5; D is uncertain. The CDR3 loop spans 11 amino acids. Per germline, CDR1 LNHDA and CDR2 SQIVND (reference sequence). This CDR3 is CASSTKLRTLF. Written as DNA, the CDR3 is TGTGCCAGTAGCACGAAACTCCGTACCCTTTTT.